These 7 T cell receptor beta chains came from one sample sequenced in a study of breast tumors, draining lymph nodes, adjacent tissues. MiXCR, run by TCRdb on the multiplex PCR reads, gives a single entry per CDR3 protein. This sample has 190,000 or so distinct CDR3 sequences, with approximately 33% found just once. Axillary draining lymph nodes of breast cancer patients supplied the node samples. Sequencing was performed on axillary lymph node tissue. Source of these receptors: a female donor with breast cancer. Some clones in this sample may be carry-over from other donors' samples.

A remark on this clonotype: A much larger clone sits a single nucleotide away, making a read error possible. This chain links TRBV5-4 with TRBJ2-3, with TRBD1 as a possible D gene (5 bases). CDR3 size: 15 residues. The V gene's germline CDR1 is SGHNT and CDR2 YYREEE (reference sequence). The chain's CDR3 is CASTPSLGRTDAQYF. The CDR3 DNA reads TGTGCCAGCACCCCTTCCTTGGGGCGCACAGATGCGCAGTATTTT.

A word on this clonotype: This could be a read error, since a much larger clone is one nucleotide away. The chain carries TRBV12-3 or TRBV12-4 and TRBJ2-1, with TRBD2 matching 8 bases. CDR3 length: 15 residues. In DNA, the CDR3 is TGTGCCAGCAGTCCTCGGACTAGCAGGGCCAATGGGCAGTTCTTC. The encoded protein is CASSPRTSRANGQFF.

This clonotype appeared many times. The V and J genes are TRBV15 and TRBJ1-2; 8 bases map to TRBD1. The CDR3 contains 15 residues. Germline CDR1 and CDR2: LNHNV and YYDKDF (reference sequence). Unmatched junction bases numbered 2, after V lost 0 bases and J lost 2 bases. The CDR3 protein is CATSRDRTGNYGYTF. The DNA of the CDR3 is TGTGCCACCAGCAGAGATAGGACAGGGAACTATGGCTACACCTTC.

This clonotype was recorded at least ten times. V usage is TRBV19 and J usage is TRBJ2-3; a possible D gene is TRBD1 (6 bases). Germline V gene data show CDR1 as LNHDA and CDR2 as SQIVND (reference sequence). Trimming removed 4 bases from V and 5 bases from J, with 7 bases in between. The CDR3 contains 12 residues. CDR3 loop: CASSNREDTQYF. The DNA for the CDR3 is TGTGCCAGTAGTAACAGGGAAGATACGCAGTATTTT.

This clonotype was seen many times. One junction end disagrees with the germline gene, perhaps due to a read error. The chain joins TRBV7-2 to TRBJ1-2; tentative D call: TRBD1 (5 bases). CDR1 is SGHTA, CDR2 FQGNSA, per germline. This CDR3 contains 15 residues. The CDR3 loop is CASSKGPDANYGYPF. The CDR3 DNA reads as TGTGCCAGCAGCAAGGGACCGGACGCTAACTATGGCTACCCCTTC.

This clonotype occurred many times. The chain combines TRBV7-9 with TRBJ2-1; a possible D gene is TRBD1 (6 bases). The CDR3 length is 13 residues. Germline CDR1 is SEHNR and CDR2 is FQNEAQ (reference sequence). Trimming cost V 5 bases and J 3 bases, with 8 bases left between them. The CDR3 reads CASSPGHYNEQFF. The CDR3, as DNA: TGTGCCAGCAGCCCGGGACACTACAATGAGCAGTTCTTC.

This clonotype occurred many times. The CDR3 loop reads CASRAFPGLSSYEQYF. As DNA, the CDR3 is TGTGCCAGCAGGGCCTTTCCGGGACTATCTTCCTACGAGCAGTACTTC. The chain employs TRBV6-4 and TRBJ2-7, with 7 nucleotides matching TRBD2. Losses at the gene ends were 6 bases for V and 1 base for J; bases not matched to a gene: 12. The CDR3 contains 16 residues. Germline CDR1 reads MRHNA; CDR2 reads SNTAGT.